This T cell receptor beta chain was sequenced in a study of T cells in Graves' hyperthyroidism and ophthalmopathy. CDR1 SEHNR and CDR2 FQNEAQ come from the germline V gene (reference sequence). The CDR3 totals 17 residues. J lost 2 bases, V lost 5 bases, and 14 bases had no gene match. Regions amplified from RNA transcripts were the TCR beta CDR3 regions. TCR CDR3 regions were first amplified by RT-PCR with HTBI primers. TCRdb fed the multiplex PCR reads into MiXCR, producing one record per CDR3 protein. The sample holds hundreds of thousands of distinct CDR3 sequences, just under 45% seen once. The sequence derives from an adult man with Graves' disease, either hyperthyroidism or ophthalmopathy (not recorded which). The material sequenced was peripheral blood or thyroid tissue (not recorded which). The chain employs TRBV7-9 and TRBJ2-7; 8 bases are shared with TRBD2. CDR3 DNA sequence: TGTGCCAGCAGCCAAGACGTGGCGCGGGGGGCCCCCTACGAGCAGTACTTC. This translates into CASSQDVARGAPYEQYF.